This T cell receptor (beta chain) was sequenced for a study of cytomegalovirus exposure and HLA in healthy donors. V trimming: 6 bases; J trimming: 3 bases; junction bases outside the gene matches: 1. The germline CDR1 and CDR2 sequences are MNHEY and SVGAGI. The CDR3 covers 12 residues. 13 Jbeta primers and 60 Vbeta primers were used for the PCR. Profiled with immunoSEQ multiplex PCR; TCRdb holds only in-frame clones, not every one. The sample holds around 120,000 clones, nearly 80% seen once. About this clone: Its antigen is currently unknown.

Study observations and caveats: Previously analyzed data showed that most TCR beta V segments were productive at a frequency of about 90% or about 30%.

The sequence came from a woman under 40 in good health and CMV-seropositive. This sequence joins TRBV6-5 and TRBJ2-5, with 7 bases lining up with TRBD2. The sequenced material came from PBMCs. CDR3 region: CASRGGEETQYF. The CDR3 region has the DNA TGTGCCAGCAGGGGGGGGGAAGAGACCCAGTACTTC.